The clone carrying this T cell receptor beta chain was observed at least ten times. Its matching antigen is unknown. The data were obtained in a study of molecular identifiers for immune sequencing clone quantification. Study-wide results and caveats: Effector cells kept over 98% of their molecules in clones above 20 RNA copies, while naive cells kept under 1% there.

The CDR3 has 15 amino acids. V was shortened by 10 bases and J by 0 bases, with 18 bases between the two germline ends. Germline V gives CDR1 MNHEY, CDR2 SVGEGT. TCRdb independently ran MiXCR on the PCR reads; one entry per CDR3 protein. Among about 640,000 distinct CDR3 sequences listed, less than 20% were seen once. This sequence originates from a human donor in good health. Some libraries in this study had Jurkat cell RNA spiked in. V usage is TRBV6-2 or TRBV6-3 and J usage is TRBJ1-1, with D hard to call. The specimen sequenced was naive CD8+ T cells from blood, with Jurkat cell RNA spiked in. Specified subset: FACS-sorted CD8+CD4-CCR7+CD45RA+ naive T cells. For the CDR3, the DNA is TGTGCCACCAACCCCTCAGGAGTAGTGAACACTGAAGCTTTCTTT. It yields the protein CATNPSGVVNTEAFF.